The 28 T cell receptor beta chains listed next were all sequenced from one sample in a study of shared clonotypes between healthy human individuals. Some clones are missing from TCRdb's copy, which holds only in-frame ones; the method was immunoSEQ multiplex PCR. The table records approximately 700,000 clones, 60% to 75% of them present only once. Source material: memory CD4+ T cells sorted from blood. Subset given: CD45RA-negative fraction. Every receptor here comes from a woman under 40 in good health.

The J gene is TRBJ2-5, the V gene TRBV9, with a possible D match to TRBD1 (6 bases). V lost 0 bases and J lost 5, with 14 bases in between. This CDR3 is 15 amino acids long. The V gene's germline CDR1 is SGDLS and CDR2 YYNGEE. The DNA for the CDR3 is TGTGCCAGCAGCGTAGACGTCGCAAGGGGGGAGACCCAGTACTTC. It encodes CASSVDVARGETQYF.

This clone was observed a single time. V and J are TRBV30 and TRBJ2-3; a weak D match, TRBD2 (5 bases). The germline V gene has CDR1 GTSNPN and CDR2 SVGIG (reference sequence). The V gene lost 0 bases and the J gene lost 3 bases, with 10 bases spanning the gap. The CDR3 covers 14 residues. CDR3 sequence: CAWSVAGGTDTQYF. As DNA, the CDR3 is TGTGCCTGGAGTGTAGCAGGAGGAACAGATACGCAGTATTTT.

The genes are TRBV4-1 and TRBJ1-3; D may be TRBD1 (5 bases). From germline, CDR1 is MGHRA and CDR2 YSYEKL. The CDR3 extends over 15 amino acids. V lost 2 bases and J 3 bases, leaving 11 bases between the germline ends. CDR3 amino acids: CASSQLAGRGNTIYF. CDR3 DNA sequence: TGCGCCAGCAGCCAATTGGCGGGACGTGGAAACACCATATATTTT.

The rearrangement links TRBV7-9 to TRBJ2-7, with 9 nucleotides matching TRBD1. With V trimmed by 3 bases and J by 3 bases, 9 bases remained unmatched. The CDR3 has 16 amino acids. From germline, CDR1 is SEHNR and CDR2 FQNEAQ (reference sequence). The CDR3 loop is CASSLGTGGRFYEQYF. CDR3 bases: TGTGCCAGCAGCTTGGGTACAGGGGGCAGATTCTACGAGCAGTACTTC.

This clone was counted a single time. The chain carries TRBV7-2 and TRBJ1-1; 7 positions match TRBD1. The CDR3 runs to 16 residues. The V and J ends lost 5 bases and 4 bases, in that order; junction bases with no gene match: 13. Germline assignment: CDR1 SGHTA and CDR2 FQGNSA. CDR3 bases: TGTGCCAGCAGCAGACCAGGGGGGGCGTGGGGCACTGAAGCTTTCTTT. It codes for CASSRPGGAWGTEAFF.

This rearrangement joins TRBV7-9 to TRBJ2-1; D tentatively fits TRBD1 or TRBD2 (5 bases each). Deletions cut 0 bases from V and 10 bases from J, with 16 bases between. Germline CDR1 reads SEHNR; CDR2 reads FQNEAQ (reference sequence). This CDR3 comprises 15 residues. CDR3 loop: CASSLAGVKGDEQFF. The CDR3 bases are TGTGCCAGCAGCTTAGCGGGGGTAAAGGGCGACGAGCAGTTCTTC.

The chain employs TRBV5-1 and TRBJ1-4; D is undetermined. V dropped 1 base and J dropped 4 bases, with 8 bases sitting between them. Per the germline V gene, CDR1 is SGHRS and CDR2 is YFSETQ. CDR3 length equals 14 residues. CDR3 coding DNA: TGCGCCAGCAGCTTGCTGGGGAGTAATGAAAAACTGTTTTTT. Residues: CASSLLGSNEKLFF.

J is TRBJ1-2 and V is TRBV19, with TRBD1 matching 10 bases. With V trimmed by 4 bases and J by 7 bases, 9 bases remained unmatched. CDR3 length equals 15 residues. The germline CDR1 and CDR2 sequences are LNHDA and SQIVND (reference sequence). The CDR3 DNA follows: TGTGCCAGTAGTAAACAGGGACAGGGGTTCGGTGGCTACACCTTC. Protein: CASSKQGQGFGGYTF.

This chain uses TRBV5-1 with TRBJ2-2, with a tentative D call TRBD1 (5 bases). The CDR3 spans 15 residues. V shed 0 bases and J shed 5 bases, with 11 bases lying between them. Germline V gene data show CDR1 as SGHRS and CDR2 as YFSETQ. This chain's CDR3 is CASSLARAGTGELFF. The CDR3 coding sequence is TGCGCCAGCAGCTTGGCCAGGGCCGGTACCGGGGAGCTGTTTTTT.

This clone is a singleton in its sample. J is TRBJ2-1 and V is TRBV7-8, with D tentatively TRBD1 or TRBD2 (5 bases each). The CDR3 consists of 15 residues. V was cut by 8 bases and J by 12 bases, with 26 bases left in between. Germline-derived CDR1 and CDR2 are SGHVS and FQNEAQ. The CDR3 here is CASDRGFGGVRGQFF. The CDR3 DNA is TGTGCCAGCGACCGCGGGTTTGGGGGAGTGAGAGGGCAGTTCTTC. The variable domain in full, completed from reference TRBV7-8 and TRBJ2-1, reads GAGVSQSPRYKVAKRGQDVALRCDPISGHVSLFWYQQALGQGPEFLTYFQNEAQLDKSGLPSDRFFAERPEGSVSTLKIQRTQQEDSAVYLCASDRGFGGVRGQFFGPGTRLTVL.

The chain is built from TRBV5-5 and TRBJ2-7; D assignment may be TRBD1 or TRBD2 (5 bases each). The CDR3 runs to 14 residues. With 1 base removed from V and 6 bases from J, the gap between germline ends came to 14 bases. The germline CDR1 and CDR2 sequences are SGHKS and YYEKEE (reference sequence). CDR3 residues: CASSLLLGVAEQYF. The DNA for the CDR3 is TGTGCCAGCAGCTTGCTTCTGGGGGTGGCCGAGCAGTACTTC.

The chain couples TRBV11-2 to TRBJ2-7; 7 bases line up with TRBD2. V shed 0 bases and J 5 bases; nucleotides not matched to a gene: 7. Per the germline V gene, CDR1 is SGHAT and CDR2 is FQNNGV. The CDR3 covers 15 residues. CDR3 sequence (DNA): TGTGCCAGCAGCTTAGATGGCGGGAGCGGTAACGAGCAGTACTTC. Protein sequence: CASSLDGGSGNEQYF.

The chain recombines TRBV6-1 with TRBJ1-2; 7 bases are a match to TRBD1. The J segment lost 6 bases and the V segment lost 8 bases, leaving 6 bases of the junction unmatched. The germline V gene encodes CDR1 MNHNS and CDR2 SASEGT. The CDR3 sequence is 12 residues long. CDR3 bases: TGTGCCAGCTACGAGGGGGCGAATGGCTACACCTTC. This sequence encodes CASYEGANGYTF.

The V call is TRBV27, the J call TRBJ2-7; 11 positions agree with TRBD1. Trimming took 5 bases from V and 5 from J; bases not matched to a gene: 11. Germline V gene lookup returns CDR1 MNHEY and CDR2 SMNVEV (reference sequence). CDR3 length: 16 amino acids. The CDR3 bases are TGTGCCAGCAGTACCTTTAGGACAGGGGGCATCAACGAGCAGTACTTC. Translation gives CASSTFRTGGINEQYF.

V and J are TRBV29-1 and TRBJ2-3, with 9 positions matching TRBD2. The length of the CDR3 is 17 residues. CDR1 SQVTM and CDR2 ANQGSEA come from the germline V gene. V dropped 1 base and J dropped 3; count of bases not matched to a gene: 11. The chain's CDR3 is CSVEGGLVREGTDTQYF. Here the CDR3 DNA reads TGCAGCGTTGAAGGCGGCTTGGTGCGGGAGGGGACAGATACGCAGTATTTT.

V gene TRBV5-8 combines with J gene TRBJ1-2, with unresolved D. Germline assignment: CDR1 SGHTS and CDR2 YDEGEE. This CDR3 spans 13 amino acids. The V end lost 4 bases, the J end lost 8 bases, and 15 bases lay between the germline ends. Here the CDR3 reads CASSIGLLGGYTF. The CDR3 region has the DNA TGTGCCAGCAGCATCGGGCTCCTGGGAGGCTACACCTTC.

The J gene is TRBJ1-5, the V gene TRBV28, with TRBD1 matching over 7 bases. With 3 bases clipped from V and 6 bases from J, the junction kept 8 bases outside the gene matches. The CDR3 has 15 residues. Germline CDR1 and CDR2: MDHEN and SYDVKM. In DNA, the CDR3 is TGTGCCAGCAGTTTTTCGGGGAGGGGGCGTCAGCCCCAGCATTTT. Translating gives CASSFSGRGRQPQHF.

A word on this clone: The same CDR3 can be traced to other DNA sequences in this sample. The CDR3 region has the DNA TGTGCCAGCTCTGACAGTAGCTCCTACAATGAGCAGTTCTTC. Residues: CASSDSSSYNEQFF. The chain links TRBV18 to TRBJ2-1, with D tentatively TRBD1 (5 bases). The V and J ends lost 6 bases and 0 bases respectively, with 9 bases between them. The germline V gene has CDR1 KGHSH and CDR2 LQKENI. The CDR3 is 14 amino acids. The full variable domain, its missing parts supplied by reference TRBV18 and TRBJ2-1, is NAGVMQNPRHLVRRRGQEARLRCSPMKGHSHVYWYRQLPEEGLKFMVYLQKENIIDESGMPKERFSAEFPKEGPSILRIQQVVRGDSAAYFCASSDSSSYNEQFFGPGTRLTVL.

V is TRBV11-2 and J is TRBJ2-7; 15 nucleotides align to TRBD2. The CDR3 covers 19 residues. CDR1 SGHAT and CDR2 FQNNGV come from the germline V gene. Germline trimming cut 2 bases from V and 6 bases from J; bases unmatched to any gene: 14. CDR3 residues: CASSLKRKGLAGGDAEQYF. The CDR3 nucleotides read TGTGCCAGCAGCTTAAAGCGTAAGGGACTAGCGGGAGGTGATGCCGAGCAGTACTTC.

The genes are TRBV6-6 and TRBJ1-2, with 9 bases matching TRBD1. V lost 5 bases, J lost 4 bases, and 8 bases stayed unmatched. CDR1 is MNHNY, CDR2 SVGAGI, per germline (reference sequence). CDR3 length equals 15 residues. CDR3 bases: TGTGCCAGCAGTAAACAGGGGGCGCGGTCCTATGGCTACACCTTC. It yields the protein CASSKQGARSYGYTF.

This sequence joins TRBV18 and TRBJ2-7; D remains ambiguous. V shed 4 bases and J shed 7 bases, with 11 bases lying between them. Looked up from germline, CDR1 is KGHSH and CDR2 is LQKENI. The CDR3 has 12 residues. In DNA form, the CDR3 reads TGTGCCAGCTCACAACCCGTGGGAGAGCAGTACTTC. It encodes CASSQPVGEQYF.

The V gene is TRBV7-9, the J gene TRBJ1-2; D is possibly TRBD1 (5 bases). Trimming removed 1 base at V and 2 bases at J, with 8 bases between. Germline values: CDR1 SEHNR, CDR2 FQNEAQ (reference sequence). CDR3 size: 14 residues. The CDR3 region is CASSLGEGNYGYTF. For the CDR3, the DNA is TGTGCCAGCAGCTTAGGAGAGGGGAACTATGGCTACACCTTC.

The CDR3 spells CASSLAYGSSYEQYF. The CDR3 DNA reads TGTGCCAGCAGCTTAGCCTACGGGAGCTCCTACGAGCAGTACTTC. This chain links TRBV11-2 with TRBJ2-7; maybe TRBD2 (6 bases). Germline-derived CDR1 and CDR2 are SGHAT and FQNNGV. The CDR3 runs 15 residues. V was trimmed by 1 base and J by 0 bases, leaving 10 bases between them.

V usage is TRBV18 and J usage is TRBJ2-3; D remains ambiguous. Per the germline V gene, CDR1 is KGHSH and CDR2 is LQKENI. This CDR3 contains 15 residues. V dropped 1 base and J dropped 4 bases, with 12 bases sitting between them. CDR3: CASSPREARADTQYF. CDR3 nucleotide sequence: TGTGCCAGCTCACCACGGGAAGCACGGGCAGATACGCAGTATTTT. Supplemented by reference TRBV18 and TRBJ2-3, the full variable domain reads NAGVMQNPRHLVRRRGQEARLRCSPMKGHSHVYWYRQLPEEGLKFMVYLQKENIIDESGMPKERFSAEFPKEGPSILRIQQVVRGDSAAYFCASSPREARADTQYFGPGTRLTVL.

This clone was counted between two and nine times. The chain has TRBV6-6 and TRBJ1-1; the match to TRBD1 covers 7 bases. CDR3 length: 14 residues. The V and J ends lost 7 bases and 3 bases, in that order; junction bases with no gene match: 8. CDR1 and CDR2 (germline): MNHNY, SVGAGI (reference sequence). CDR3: CASKGARADTEAFF. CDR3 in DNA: TGTGCCAGCAAGGGGGCCAGGGCGGACACTGAAGCTTTCTTT.

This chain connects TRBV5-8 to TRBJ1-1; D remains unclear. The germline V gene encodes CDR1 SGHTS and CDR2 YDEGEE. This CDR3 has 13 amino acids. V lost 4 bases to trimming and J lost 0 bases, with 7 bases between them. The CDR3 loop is CASSRHMNTEAFF. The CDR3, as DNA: TGTGCCAGCAGCAGGCACATGAACACTGAAGCTTTCTTT.

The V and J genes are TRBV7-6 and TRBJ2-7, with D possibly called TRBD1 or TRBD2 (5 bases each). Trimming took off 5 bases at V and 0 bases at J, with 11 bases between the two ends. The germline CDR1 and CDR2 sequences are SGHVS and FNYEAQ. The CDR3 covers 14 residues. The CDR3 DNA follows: TGTGCCAGCAGCCTCGGGACGACCTCCTACGAGCAGTACTTC. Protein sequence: CASSLGTTSYEQYF.

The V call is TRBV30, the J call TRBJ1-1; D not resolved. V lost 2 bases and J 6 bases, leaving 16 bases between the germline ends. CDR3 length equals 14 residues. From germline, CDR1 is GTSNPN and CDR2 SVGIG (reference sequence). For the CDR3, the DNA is TGTGCCTGGAGTACGAGGTTAGGGCGGGCTGAAGCTTTCTTT. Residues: CAWSTRLGRAEAFF. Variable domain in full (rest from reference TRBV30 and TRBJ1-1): SQTIHQWPATLVQPVGSPLSLECTVEGTSNPNLYWYRQAAGRGLQLLFYSVGIGQISSEVPQNLSASRPQDRQFILSSKKLLLSDSGFYLCAWSTRLGRAEAFFGQGTRLTVV.